This T cell receptor (beta chain) was found in a study of blood T cell repertoires in COVID-19. Study as a whole: The analysed material was cDNA or gDNA that came from T cells, B-cell-depleted T cells, or PBMCs.

In the study's own analysis: Reference gene primer amplification in the assay estimated nucleated cell counts. Here immunoSEQ multiplex PCR was the method, and the copy in TCRdb shows in-frame clones only, minus some. V and J calls and clone size are those listed in that table; D and trimming were worked out from the DNA. The sample contains tens of thousands of clones, about 89% of which appear only once. While infection was still active, Seattle patients were enrolled and then followed longitudinally. The TCR was taken from a man in his fifties with COVID-19, enrolled during active disease. Sequenced input: peripheral blood.

The chain's CDR3 is CAIKPGQGGYGYTF. In nucleotides, the CDR3 is TGTGCCATCAAACCGGGACAGGGCGGGTATGGCTACACCTTC. This rearrangement joins TRBV10-3 to TRBJ1-2; 9 bases agree with TRBD1. This CDR3 comprises 14 residues. The trim removed 7 bases at V and 5 bases at J, leaving 8 bases unmatched. CDR1 and CDR2 (germline): ENHRY, SYGVKD.